This T cell receptor beta chain was retrieved from a study of blood T cell repertoires in COVID-19. Background on the study: The United States, Italy and Spain were the sources of the acute and convalescent COVID-19 samples.

The CDR3 sequence is 14 residues long. The germline V gene encodes CDR1 SEHNR and CDR2 FQNEAQ (reference sequence). With 7 bases removed from V and 1 base from J, the gap between germline ends came to 14 bases. Methods used by the authors: Counts of nucleated cells, estimated from reference gene primer amplification, were obtained. Using immunoSEQ multiplex PCR, the repertoire was profiled, and TCRdb retains in-frame clones only, with some absent. Clone size and the V and J calls come from that table; the DNA yielded D and trimming. This table has 130,000 to 150,000 clones, approximately 80% appearing once.

The TCR was taken from a woman aged 50 to 60 with acute or convalescent COVID-19. The V and J genes are TRBV7-9 and TRBJ2-7; a weak D match, TRBD2 (5 bases). Sequencing was done on a sample of peripheral blood. This chain's CDR3 is CASNLMEDSYEQYF. CDR3 nucleotide sequence: TGTGCCAGCAACCTCATGGAGGATTCCTACGAGCAGTACTTC. The full variable domain, with the rest looked up from reference TRBV7-9 and TRBJ2-7, is DTGVSQNPRHKITKRGQNVTFRCDPISEHNRLYWYRQTLGQGPEFLTYFQNEAQLEKSRLLSDRFSAERPKGSFSTLEIQRTEQGDSAMYLCASNLMEDSYEQYFGPGTRLTVT.